A single sample gave rise to the 24 T cell receptor beta chains below, sequenced in a study of blood T cell repertoires in COVID-19. Assay used: immunoSEQ multiplex PCR; TCRdb lists only in-frame clones, some missing. The table has fewer than 300,000 clones, over 75% seen once; the top ten hold 5.1%. The material sequenced was peripheral blood. The source of these receptors is a man aged 45 to 65 with active or convalescent COVID-19.

J is TRBJ2-1 and V is TRBV25-1; 8 bases line up with TRBD1. V gave up 6 bases and J gave up 6 bases; unmatched junction bases: 7. The germline V gene encodes CDR1 MGHDK and CDR2 SYGVNS. The CDR3 is 14 amino acids. The CDR3 sequence is CASRGQGFGNEQFF. The CDR3 DNA follows: TGTGCCAGCAGAGGACAGGGATTCGGCAATGAGCAGTTCTTC.

The J gene is TRBJ2-7, the V gene TRBV5-1; 10 positions agree with TRBD1. CDR3 length: 15 amino acids. With 4 bases clipped from V and 6 bases from J, the junction kept 10 bases outside the gene matches. CDR1 and CDR2 (germline): SGHRS, YFSETQ. CDR3 DNA: TGCGCCAGCAGCCCCGACAGGGGGCCTGTTCGCGAGCAGTACTTC. This gives the protein CASSPDRGPVREQYF.

The CDR3 region has the DNA TGCAGTGCTCCAAGTGGGGGGGGCTACACCTTC. Translation gives CSAPSGGGYTF. The V call is TRBV20-1, the J call TRBJ1-2; TRBD1 is a possible D gene (5 bases). The ends were cut back, 5 bases at V and 8 bases at J, with 12 bases in the middle. The germline V gene encodes CDR1 DFQATT and CDR2 SNEGSKA (reference sequence). This CDR3 has 11 amino acids.

The J gene is TRBJ1-4, the V gene TRBV28, with 10 positions matching TRBD1. This CDR3 spans 18 amino acids. The J segment lost 3 bases and the V segment lost 5 bases, leaving 12 bases of the junction unmatched. Germline values: CDR1 MDHEN, CDR2 SYDVKM. CDR3 sequence (DNA): TGTGCCAGCAGTCAGACAGGGGGCGGATTCGTAGCTAATGAAAAACTGTTTTTT. This encodes CASSQTGGGFVANEKLFF.

Only one count was recorded for this clone. The rearrangement links TRBV19 to TRBJ2-5; TRBD2 agrees at 8 bases. V was clipped by 5 bases and J by 4 bases; unmatched bases: 3. The CDR3 has 13 amino acids. Germline lookup yields CDR1 LNHDA and CDR2 SQIVND (reference sequence). This chain's CDR3 is CASSRAGGETQYF. Written as DNA, the CDR3 is TGTGCCAGTAGTCGGGCGGGAGGAGAGACCCAGTACTTC.

J is TRBJ1-4 and V is TRBV28; D unclear. CDR1 and CDR2 (germline): MDHEN, SYDVKM. CDR3 size: 15 residues. The V gene lost 6 bases and the J gene lost 10 bases, with 21 bases spanning the gap. The CDR3, as DNA: TGTGCCAGCAGAATGCCGAGCTCCCGCTTCGGAAAACTGTTTTTT. Translated, it gives CASRMPSSRFGKLFF.

This clone was recorded a few times. The rearrangement joins TRBV20-1 to TRBJ1-5; D is undetermined. Per the germline V gene, CDR1 is DFQATT and CDR2 is SNEGSKA (reference sequence). The length of the CDR3 is 14 residues. V lost 3 bases, J lost 0 bases, and 9 bases lay in between. The CDR3 DNA sequence: TGCAGTGCTAGTCCTGGGCTTAGCAATCAGCCCCAGCATTTT. Translated, it gives CSASPGLSNQPQHF.

V usage is TRBV6-5 and J usage is TRBJ1-1, with 10 bases aligning to TRBD1. V was clipped by 6 bases and J by 1 base; unmatched bases: 5. CDR1 is MNHEY and CDR2 is SVGAGI in the germline V gene. The CDR3 is made up of 15 amino acids. The CDR3 DNA reads as TGTGCCAGCAGAGGGACAGGGGAACCGAACACTGAAGCTTTCTTT. As protein: CASRGTGEPNTEAFF.

This chain connects TRBV9 to TRBJ2-2; perhaps TRBD1 as D (5 bases). The CDR3 consists of 16 residues. CDR1 is SGDLS, CDR2 YYNGEE, per germline. V was pared by 0 bases and J by 6 bases, with 15 bases between. The CDR3 loop is CASSVATGPHAGELFF. The CDR3 DNA reads as TGTGCCAGCAGCGTAGCTACAGGACCTCACGCCGGGGAGCTGTTTTTT.

The chain is built from TRBV6-1 and TRBJ1-1; D unclear. Deletions cut 2 bases from V and 12 bases from J, with 19 bases between. Germline CDR1 reads MNHNS; CDR2 reads SASEGT. CDR3 length: 14 amino acids. Here the CDR3 reads CASSESSQVMGSFF. CDR3 bases: TGTGCCAGCAGTGAATCGAGTCAGGTGATGGGCTCTTTCTTT.

The chain combines TRBV5-1 with TRBJ2-2, with TRBD2 matching over 11 bases. Germline V gene sequence: CDR1 SGHRS, CDR2 YFSETQ. V trimming: 0 bases; J trimming: 4 bases; junction bases outside the gene matches: 8. The CDR3 is 18 amino acids. CDR3 loop: CASSLEATSGRSTGELFF. Written as DNA, the CDR3 is TGCGCCAGCAGCTTGGAAGCTACTAGCGGGAGAAGCACCGGGGAGCTGTTTTTT.

The V and J genes are TRBV11-2 and TRBJ2-1, with 13 bases that match TRBD2. The germline V gene encodes CDR1 SGHAT and CDR2 FQNNGV. V gave up 4 bases and J gave up 8 bases; unmatched junction bases: 11. CDR3 length: 17 residues. The CDR3 region has the DNA TGTGCCAGCAGCTCGGCTTTTGGACTAGCGGGAGTGGATGAGCAGTTCTTC. Its protein is CASSSAFGLAGVDEQFF.

This chain connects TRBV6-5 to TRBJ2-2; D not certain. The CDR3 is 12 amino acids. Trimming took 10 bases from V and 2 from J, leaving 8 bases between them. Germline V gene lookup returns CDR1 MNHEY and CDR2 SVGAGI. CDR3 residues: CATLRNTGELFF. CDR3 bases: TGTGCCACCCTACGAAACACCGGGGAGCTGTTTTTT.

The rearrangement links TRBV3-1 (or the pseudogene TRBV3-2) to TRBJ2-7; D is unresolved. Trimming shortened V by 0 bases and J by 9 bases, and 12 bases separated the two germline ends. Germline CDR1 and CDR2: LGHDT and YNNKEL (reference sequence). The CDR3 runs 13 residues. CDR3 sequence (DNA): TGTGCCAGCAGCCAAGATCGAGCCACCTTGCAGTACTTC. Its translation: CASSQDRATLQYF.

The chain links TRBV2 to TRBJ2-1; 11 nucleotides match TRBD2. Germline V CDR1 and CDR2: SNHLY, FYNNEI. The CDR3 sequence is 15 residues long. V dropped 4 bases and J dropped 6; count of bases not matched to a gene: 5. The CDR3 loop is CASSATSGKGNEQFF. CDR3 bases: TGTGCCAGCAGTGCGACTAGCGGGAAAGGCAATGAGCAGTTCTTC.

This clone is a singleton in its sample. The genes are TRBV5-6 and TRBJ1-5, with TRBD1 as a possible D gene (6 bases). Germline-derived CDR1 and CDR2 are SGHDT and YYEEEE. The ends were cut back, 2 bases at V and 7 bases at J, with 13 bases in the middle. The length of the CDR3 is 14 residues. In nucleotides, the CDR3 is TGTGCCAGCAGCTTCCAGGGGAGAGGACAGCCCCAGCATTTT. Translation gives CASSFQGRGQPQHF.

CDR3 amino acids: CASAPGTSLPEQYF. The CDR3 coding sequence is TGTGCCAGCGCCCCCGGGACTAGCTTACCCGAGCAGTACTTC. The chain employs TRBV2 and TRBJ2-7, with 9 bases fitting TRBD2. Germline V gene lookup returns CDR1 SNHLY and CDR2 FYNNEI. The J segment lost 6 bases and the V segment lost 8 bases, leaving 11 bases of the junction unmatched. The CDR3 consists of 14 residues.

The chain has TRBV2 and TRBJ2-3; possible D gene TRBD2, 5 bases. There are 14 residues in the CDR3. The V and J ends lost 4 bases and 5 bases respectively, with 13 bases between them. Germline V CDR1 and CDR2: SNHLY, FYNNEI. This CDR3 is CASSGRSNIDTQYF. The CDR3 DNA reads as TGTGCCAGCAGTGGGAGGAGTAATATAGATACGCAGTATTTT.

V gene TRBV19 combines with J gene TRBJ2-7; 8 bases match TRBD1. V was pared by 5 bases and J by 9 bases, with 12 bases of the junction left unmatched. Germline assignment: CDR1 LNHDA and CDR2 SQIVND (reference sequence). This CDR3 contains 14 residues. The CDR3 protein is CASSQGDRRFGQYF. Here the CDR3 DNA reads TGTGCCAGTAGTCAGGGGGACAGGCGGTTCGGGCAGTACTTC.

The chain has TRBV7-9 and TRBJ1-3, with 9 positions matching TRBD1. The germline V gene has CDR1 SEHNR and CDR2 FQNEAQ (reference sequence). This CDR3 is built from 15 residues. V was clipped by 7 bases and J by 4 bases; unmatched bases: 8. Written as DNA, the CDR3 is TGTGCCAGCAACCCGGGACAGGGAAGAGGAAACACCATATATTTT. Translating it yields CASNPGQGRGNTIYF.

The chain combines TRBV4-2 with TRBJ1-6; TRBD1 is a possible D gene (6 bases). This CDR3 has 17 amino acids. The V end was cut by 1 base, the J end by 7 bases, with 17 bases between. Germline CDR1 is LGHNA and CDR2 is YNFKEQ. CDR3 DNA sequence: TGTGCCAGCAGCCAAGTTGTGTTGACAGGCCAAAATTCACCCCTCCACTTT. This encodes CASSQVVLTGQNSPLHF.

The rearrangement joins TRBV20-1 to TRBJ1-1; the D is unclear. This CDR3 is 11 amino acids long. Germline V gene data show CDR1 as DFQATT and CDR2 as SNEGSKA (reference sequence). With 7 bases removed from V and 1 base from J, the gap between germline ends came to 7 bases. The CDR3 loop reads CSVPGNTEAFF. The CDR3 nucleotides read TGCAGTGTTCCGGGGAACACTGAAGCTTTCTTT.

The CDR3 region has the DNA TGTGCCAGCAGCTTGGCTAGCGGGAGTGTCTACGAGCAGTACTTC. Residues: CASSLASGSVYEQYF. This chain links TRBV7-2 with TRBJ2-7; 10 bases fit TRBD2. The CDR3 extends over 15 amino acids. The V gene's germline CDR1 is SGHTA and CDR2 FQGNSA. Trimming cost V 3 bases and J 3 bases; bases outside gene matches: 5.

The chain links TRBV6-5 to TRBJ2-1; 9 bases are shared with TRBD2. Germline loops: CDR1 MNHEY, CDR2 SVGAGI. CDR3 length equals 15 residues. Trimming removed 7 bases from V and 4 bases from J; junction bases left unmatched: 8. This CDR3 reads CASTPSGTVYNEQFF. CDR3 coding DNA: TGTGCCAGCACCCCTAGCGGGACAGTGTACAATGAGCAGTTCTTC.